The clone carrying this T cell receptor beta chain was recorded a few times. Using immunoSEQ multiplex PCR, the repertoire was profiled, and TCRdb retains in-frame clones only, with some absent. The table has some 310,000 clones, around 90% seen once; the top ten hold over 0.9%. The record originates from a study of cytomegalovirus exposure and HLA in healthy donors. The origin of this receptor is a man aged 30-40 years in good health and CMV-seronegative. Sequencing was done on a sample of PBMCs.

The CDR3 bases are TGTGCCAGCAAACCGGGACAGGATTACAATGAGCAGTTCTTC. As protein: CASKPGQDYNEQFF. The chain links TRBV6-1 to TRBJ2-1; 8 bases are shared with TRBD1. The CDR3 sequence is 14 residues long. Trimming at V came to 7 bases and at J to 4 bases, leaving 6 bases not matched to a gene. Germline V lookup: CDR1 MNHNS, CDR2 SASEGT.